This record looks at one T cell receptor beta chain sequence and its context. These data are taken from a study of blood T cell repertoires in COVID-19. Looking at the study overall: Material from acute and convalescent COVID-19 was sourced from the United States, Italy and Spain. T cells, B-cell-depleted T cells, or PBMCs provided the cDNA or gDNA that served as material.

As originally analysed: Using reference gene primer amplification, nucleated cell counts were estimated. Libraries were prepared by immunoSEQ multiplex PCR; TCRdb keeps only in-frame clonotypes and omits some of them. V and J calls and clone size are given by that table; D and trimming were obtained from the DNA. The sample contains about 190,000 clones, around 90% of which appear only once. CDR1 and CDR2 from the germline V gene are SEHNR and FQNEAQ (reference sequence). The germline V and J ends were trimmed by 2 bases and 7 bases, with 9 bases remaining between them. CDR3 size: 14 residues. The chain has TRBV7-9 and TRBJ1-6, with D perhaps matching TRBD1 (6 bases). This sequence was found in a man between 50 and 59 years old with acute or convalescent COVID-19. The sample consisted of peripheral blood. The CDR3 here is CASSLSGVNSPLHF. The CDR3 DNA is TGTGCCAGCAGCTTATCAGGGGTCAATTCACCCCTCCACTTT.